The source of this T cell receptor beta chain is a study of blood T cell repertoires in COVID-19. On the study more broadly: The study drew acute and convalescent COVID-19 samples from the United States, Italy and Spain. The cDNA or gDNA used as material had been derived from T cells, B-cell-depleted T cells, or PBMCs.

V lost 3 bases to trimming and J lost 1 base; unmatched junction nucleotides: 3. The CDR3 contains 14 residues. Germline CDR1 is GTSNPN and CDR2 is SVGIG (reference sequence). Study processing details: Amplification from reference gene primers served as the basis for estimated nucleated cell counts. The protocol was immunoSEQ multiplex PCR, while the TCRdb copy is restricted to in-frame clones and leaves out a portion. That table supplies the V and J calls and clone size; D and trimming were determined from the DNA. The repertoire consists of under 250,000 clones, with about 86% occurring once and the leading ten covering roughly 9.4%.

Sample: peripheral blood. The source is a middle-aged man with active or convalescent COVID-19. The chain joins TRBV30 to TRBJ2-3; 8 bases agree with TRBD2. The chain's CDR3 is CAWRSGGGTDTQYF. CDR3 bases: TGTGCCTGGAGGTCGGGGGGGGGCACAGATACGCAGTATTTT. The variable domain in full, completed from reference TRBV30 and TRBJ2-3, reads SQTIHQWPATLVQPVGSPLSLECTVEGTSNPNLYWYRQAAGRGLQLLFYSVGIGQISSEVPQNLSASRPQDRQFILSSKKLLLSDSGFYLCAWRSGGGTDTQYFGPGTRLTVL.